The subject of this entry is one T cell receptor (beta chain). Its antigen is unidentified. These data come from a study of tumor-infiltrating lymphocytes in localized non-small cell lung cancer. Only in-frame clones appear in the TCRdb table, and some are missing; sequencing was by immunoSEQ multiplex PCR. The repertoire consists of about 16,000 clones, with 35% to 55% occurring once and the leading ten covering about 15%. General observations from the study: Compared with uninvolved lung, tumors showed higher T cell infiltration by TCRbeta sequencing. Different pieces of the same tissue were used for each assay.

CDR1 is MNHEY and CDR2 is SVGAGI in the germline V gene. CDR3 length: 11 residues. Between the trimmed V and J ends, which lost 5 bases and 4 bases, there was a span of 5 bases. The chain combines TRBV6-5 with TRBJ1-2, with D unclear. The sequence was obtained from a human donor with non-small cell lung cancer. Sequencing was done on a sample of lung tumor tissue. The CDR3 nucleotides read TGTGCCAGCAGTGACATCTATGGCTACACCTTC. Its protein product is CASSDIYGYTF.